This T cell receptor beta chain was sequenced in a study of blood T cell repertoires in COVID-19. Study as a whole: Samples taken during acute and convalescent COVID-19 were collected in the United States, Italy and Spain. From T cells, B-cell-depleted T cells, or PBMCs came the material, which was cDNA or gDNA.

TCRdb's copy holds only in-frame clones and misses some; the assay was immunoSEQ multiplex PCR. Of 160,000 or so clones in the sample, over 70% were seen once. Trimming removed 2 bases from V and 4 bases from J; junction bases left unmatched: 9. The CDR3 has 17 residues. The germline gives CDR1 MGHRA, CDR2 YSYEKL. This chain connects TRBV4-1 to TRBJ2-1; TRBD2 matches 9 bases. The source material was PBMCs or T cells enriched from blood (not recorded which). This clonotype was sampled from a woman aged 60-70 years who had recovered from COVID-19. CDR3 in DNA: TGCGCCAGCAGCCAAAAACATCTAGCGGGGCAATACAATGAGCAGTTCTTC. Protein product: CASSQKHLAGQYNEQFF.